The subject of this entry is one T cell receptor (beta chain). Its target is not known. This sample is part of a study of identical twins. Study results and caveats: Possibly, invariant MAIT and iNKT cells partly confounded zero-insertion analyses.

One entry per CDR3 protein, called by TCRdb with MiXCR from the 5' RACE reads. This sample has 600,000 to 850,000 distinct CDR3 sequences; about 20% occur once, and the top ten carry about an eighth. The CDR3 extends over 12 amino acids. Germline V CDR1 and CDR2: SQVTM, ANQGSEA. Germline trimming cut 4 bases from V and 9 bases from J; bases unmatched to any gene: 5. This same sample was also part of a study on T cells expressing NK-cell markers.

The sample consisted of PBMCs. V usage is TRBV29-1 and J usage is TRBJ2-1, with TRBD1 identical over 8 bases. The source of this sequence is a woman younger than 30 in good health. CDR3 sequence (DNA): TGCAGCGTTGCTGGACAGGGTGGTGAGCAGTTCTTC. It codes for CSVAGQGGEQFF.